One sample yielded the 12 T cell receptor beta chains listed below, sequenced in a study of shared clonotypes between healthy human individuals (dated by TCRdb to about 2020). To prepare the library, the immunoSEQ multiplex PCR assay was applied. TCRdb re-hosts the immuneACCESS table, in-frame sequences only. Its copies lack some clones; in the studies checked, an unresolved V gene accounts for under half of them, and the cause for the rest is not known. In this sample the table shows about 1,900,000 clones, less than 95% of which occur a single time. The ten largest clones take up 1.2% of the sample. CD8 naive samples were CD45RO-negative cells positively selected for CCR7, giving a CD45RA+CCR7+ population that excluded TemRA cells. The sequenced sample was naive CD8+ T cells sorted from blood. According to the study, the label for this sample's cell subset or site signals: CD45RA+CCR7+. Receptors were obtained from a man aged 18 to 29 in good health.

V usage is TRBV13 and J usage is TRBJ2-1; no clear D. Germline V gene sequence: CDR1 PRHDT, CDR2 FYEKMQ (reference sequence). Trimming shortened V by 0 bases and J by 7 bases, and 7 bases separated the two germline ends. The CDR3 extends over 13 amino acids. The CDR3 is CASSLGERNEQFF. The CDR3 DNA sequence: TGTGCCAGCAGCTTAGGCGAACGGAATGAGCAGTTCTTC.

Remarks on this clone: Other DNA sequences of this sample code for an identical CDR3. The chain employs TRBV28 and TRBJ1-1, with unresolved D. The CDR3 has 13 residues. Germline V CDR1 and CDR2: MDHEN, SYDVKM. The V gene lost 3 bases and the J gene lost 5 bases, with 10 bases spanning the gap. The CDR3 reads CASSLLGGTEAFF. The CDR3 nucleotides read TGTGCCAGCAGTTTGCTGGGCGGAACTGAAGCTTTCTTT. The entire variable domain, with the rest obtained from reference TRBV28 and TRBJ1-1, is as follows: DVKVTQSSRYLVKRTGEKVFLECVQDMDHENMFWYRQDPGLGLRLIYFSYDVKMKEKGDIPEGYSVSREKKERFSLILESASTNQTSMYLCASSLLGGTEAFFGQGTRLTVV.

The chain's CDR3 is CASTFRRADSDGYTF. In DNA form, the CDR3 reads TGTGCCAGCACCTTCAGGCGAGCGGACTCTGATGGCTACACCTTC. The chain is built from TRBV7-2 and TRBJ1-2; D unresolved. This CDR3 has 15 amino acids. V was clipped by 7 bases and J by 6 bases, with 21 bases between them. CDR1 and CDR2 (germline): SGHTA, FQGNSA.

The rearrangement uses TRBV12-5 and TRBJ1-2; TRBD1 aligns across 9 bases. The CDR3 consists of 14 residues. V was clipped by 4 bases and J by 8 bases; unmatched bases: 8. Germline CDR1 is LGHNT and CDR2 is FRNRAP. CDR3 nucleotides: TGTGCTAGTGGTTCCAACAGGGGGCGAGGCGGCTACACCTTC. Translated: CASGSNRGRGGYTF.

This chain uses TRBV30 with TRBJ2-7, with a weak D call TRBD2 (5 bases). V was clipped by 3 bases and J by 2 bases, with 11 bases between them. The CDR3 sequence is 13 residues long. Germline loops: CDR1 GTSNPN, CDR2 SVGIG (reference sequence). CDR3 bases: TGTGCCTGGAGCCCCGACGGGGCCTACGAGCAGTACTTC. Amino acids: CAWSPDGAYEQYF.

The chain has TRBV7-9 and TRBJ1-4; perhaps TRBD1 as D (6 bases). The germline V gene has CDR1 SEHNR and CDR2 FQNEAQ (reference sequence). CDR3 length equals 16 residues. Between the trimmed V and J ends, which lost 5 bases and 7 bases, there was a span of 20 bases. Here the CDR3 DNA reads TGTGCCAGCAGCCACACGGACAGACCCCACGGTGAAAAACTGTTTTTT. Protein sequence: CASSHTDRPHGEKLFF. The full variable domain, with the rest looked up from reference TRBV7-9 and TRBJ1-4, is DTGVSQNPRHKITKRGQNVTFRCDPISEHNRLYWYRQTLGQGPEFLTYFQNEAQLEKSRLLSDRFSAERPKGSFSTLEIQRTEQGDSAMYLCASSHTDRPHGEKLFFGSGTQLSVL.

As for this clone: The sample contains more than one DNA sequence encoding this CDR3. This rearrangement joins TRBV7-9 to TRBJ2-7; 7 nucleotides line up with TRBD1. Losses at the gene ends were 3 bases for V and 5 bases for J; bases not matched to a gene: 1. The CDR3 spans 12 residues. Germline V gives CDR1 SEHNR, CDR2 FQNEAQ (reference sequence). In DNA, the CDR3 is TGTGCCAGCAGCTTTGACAGGGACGAGCAGTACTTC. It codes for CASSFDRDEQYF.

The chain is built from TRBV5-8 and TRBJ1-5; 7 bases are a match to TRBD1. V shed 1 base, J shed 2 bases, and the junction held 15 bases outside the gene matches. This CDR3 has 19 amino acids. CDR1 is SGHTS, CDR2 YDEGEE, per germline. The CDR3 DNA reads as TGTGCCAGCAGCTTGCACACAGGGGAGGACTTTATCGGCAATCAGCCCCAGCATTTT. It codes for CASSLHTGEDFIGNQPQHF.

The chain uses TRBV5-6 and TRBJ1-1; 7 nucleotides align to TRBD1. CDR3 length: 19 residues. Germline CDR1 SGHDT, CDR2 YYEEEE. V was clipped by 1 base and J by 1 base; unmatched bases: 16. DNA for the CDR3: TGTGCCAGCAGCTTGTCACCCCAAAAGACAGGGACGTGGAACACTGAAGCTTTCTTT. Its translation: CASSLSPQKTGTWNTEAFF.

The V call is TRBV5-6, the J call TRBJ1-2, with D perhaps matching TRBD1 (5 bases). The V gene's germline CDR1 is SGHDT and CDR2 YYEEEE. CDR3 size: 12 residues. V was shortened by 4 bases and J by 8 bases, with 12 bases between the two germline ends. In DNA form, the CDR3 reads TGTGCCAGCAGCGGAGGGGAGAGGGGCTACACCTTC. This codes for CASSGGERGYTF.

The count of this clone is one. The chain has TRBV15 and TRBJ2-7; 7 nucleotides match TRBD2. The CDR3 sequence is 14 residues long. From germline, CDR1 is LNHNV and CDR2 YYDKDF (reference sequence). The ends lost 3 bases at V and 3 bases at J; junction bases unmatched: 5. The CDR3 nucleotides are TGTGCCACCAGCAGGGGCCTAGCGGACTACGAGCAGTACTTC. As protein: CATSRGLADYEQYF.

The table lists this clone with a few counts. This chain uses TRBV15 with TRBJ1-5; 10 bases line up with TRBD1. Per the germline V gene, CDR1 is LNHNV and CDR2 is YYDKDF (reference sequence). Germline trimming cut 4 bases from V and 6 bases from J; bases unmatched to any gene: 3. The CDR3 loop spans 14 amino acids. The CDR3 loop reads CATSKGTGVQPQHF. In DNA form, the CDR3 reads TGTGCCACCAGCAAAGGGACAGGGGTTCAGCCCCAGCATTTT.